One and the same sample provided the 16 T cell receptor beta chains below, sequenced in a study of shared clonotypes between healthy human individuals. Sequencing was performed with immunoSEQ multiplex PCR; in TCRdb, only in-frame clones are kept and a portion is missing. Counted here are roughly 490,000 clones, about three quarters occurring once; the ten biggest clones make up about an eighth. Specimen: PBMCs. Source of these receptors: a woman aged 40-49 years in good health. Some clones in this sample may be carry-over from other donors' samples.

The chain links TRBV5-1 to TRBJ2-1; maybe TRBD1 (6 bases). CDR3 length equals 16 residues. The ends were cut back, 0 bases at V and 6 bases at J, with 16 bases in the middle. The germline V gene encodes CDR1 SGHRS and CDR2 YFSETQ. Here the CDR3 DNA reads TGCGCCAGCAGCTTGGACTCACAGGGACACAGCAATGAGCAGTTCTTC. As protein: CASSLDSQGHSNEQFF.

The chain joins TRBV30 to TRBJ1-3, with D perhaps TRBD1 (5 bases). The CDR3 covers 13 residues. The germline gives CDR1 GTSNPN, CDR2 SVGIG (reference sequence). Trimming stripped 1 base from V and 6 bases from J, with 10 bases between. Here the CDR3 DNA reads TGTGCCTGGAGTGCCGGGGGTGCAAACACCATATATTTT. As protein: CAWSAGGANTIYF.

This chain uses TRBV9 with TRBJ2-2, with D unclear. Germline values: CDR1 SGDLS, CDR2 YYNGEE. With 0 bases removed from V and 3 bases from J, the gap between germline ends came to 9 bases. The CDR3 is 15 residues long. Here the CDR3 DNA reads TGTGCCAGCAGCGTAGGTCAATTGGACACCGGGGAGCTGTTTTTT. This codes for CASSVGQLDTGELFF.

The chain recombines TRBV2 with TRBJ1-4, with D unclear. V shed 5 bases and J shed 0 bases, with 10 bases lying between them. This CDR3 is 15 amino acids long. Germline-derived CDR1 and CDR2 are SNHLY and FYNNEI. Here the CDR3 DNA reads TGTGCCAGCAGTTCCCCGGATGCAACTAATGAAAAACTGTTTTTT. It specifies CASSSPDATNEKLFF.

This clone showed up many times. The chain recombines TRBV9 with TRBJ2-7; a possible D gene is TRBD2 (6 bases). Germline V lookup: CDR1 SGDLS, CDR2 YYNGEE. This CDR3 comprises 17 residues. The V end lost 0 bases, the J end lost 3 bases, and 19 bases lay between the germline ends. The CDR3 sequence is CASSVGLGGAGYYEQYF. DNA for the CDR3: TGTGCCAGCAGCGTAGGGCTAGGAGGGGCAGGGTACTACGAGCAGTACTTC.

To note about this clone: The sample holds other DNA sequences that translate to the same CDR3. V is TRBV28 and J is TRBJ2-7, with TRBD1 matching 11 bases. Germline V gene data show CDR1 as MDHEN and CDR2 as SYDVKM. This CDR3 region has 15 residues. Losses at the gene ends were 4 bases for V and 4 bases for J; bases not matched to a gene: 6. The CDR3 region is CASSSPGQGVYEQYF. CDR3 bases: TGTGCCAGCAGTTCACCGGGACAGGGGGTATACGAGCAGTACTTC. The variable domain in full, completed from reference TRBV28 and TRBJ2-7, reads DVKVTQSSRYLVKRTGEKVFLECVQDMDHENMFWYRQDPGLGLRLIYFSYDVKMKEKGDIPEGYSVSREKKERFSLILESASTNQTSMYLCASSSPGQGVYEQYFGPGTRLTVT.

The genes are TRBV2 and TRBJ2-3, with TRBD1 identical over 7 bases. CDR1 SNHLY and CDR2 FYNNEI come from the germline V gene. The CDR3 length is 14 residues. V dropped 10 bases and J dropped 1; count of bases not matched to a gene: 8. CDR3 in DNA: TGTGCCATCGAGGGGGCCGGTGGCACAGATACGCAGTATTTT. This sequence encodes CAIEGAGGTDTQYF.

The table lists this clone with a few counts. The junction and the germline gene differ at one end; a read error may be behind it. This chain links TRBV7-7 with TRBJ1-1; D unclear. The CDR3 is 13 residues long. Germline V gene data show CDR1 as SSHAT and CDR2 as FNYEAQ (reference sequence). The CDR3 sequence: CASSVDKNTEAFF. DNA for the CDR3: TGTGCTAGCAGCGTAGACAAGAACACTGAAGCTTTCTTT.

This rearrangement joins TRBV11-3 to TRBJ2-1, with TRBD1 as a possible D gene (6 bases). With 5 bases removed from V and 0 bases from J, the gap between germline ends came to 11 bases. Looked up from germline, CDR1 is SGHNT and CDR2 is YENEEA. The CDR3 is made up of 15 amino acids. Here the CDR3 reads CASSIDRSSYNEQFF. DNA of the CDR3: TGTGCCAGCAGCATTGACAGGAGCTCCTACAATGAGCAGTTCTTC. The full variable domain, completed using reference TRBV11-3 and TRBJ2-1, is EAGVVQSPRYKIIEKKQPVAFWCNPISGHNTLYWYLQNLGQGPELLIRYENEEAVDDSQLPKDRFSAERLKGVDSTLKIQPAELGDSAVYLCASSIDRSSYNEQFFGPGTRLTVL.

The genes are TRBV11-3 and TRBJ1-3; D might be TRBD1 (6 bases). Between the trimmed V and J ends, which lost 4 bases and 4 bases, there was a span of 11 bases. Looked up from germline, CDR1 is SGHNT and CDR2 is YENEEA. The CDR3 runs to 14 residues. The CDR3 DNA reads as TGTGCCAGCAGCTCTCAGGGGTACGGAAACACCATATATTTT. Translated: CASSSQGYGNTIYF.

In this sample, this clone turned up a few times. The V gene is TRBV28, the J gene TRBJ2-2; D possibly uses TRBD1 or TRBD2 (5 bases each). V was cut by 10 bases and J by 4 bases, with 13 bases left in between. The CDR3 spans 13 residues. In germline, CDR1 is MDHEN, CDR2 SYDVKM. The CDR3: CATCRDPTGELFF. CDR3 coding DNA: TGTGCCACCTGCCGGGACCCCACCGGGGAGCTGTTTTTT.

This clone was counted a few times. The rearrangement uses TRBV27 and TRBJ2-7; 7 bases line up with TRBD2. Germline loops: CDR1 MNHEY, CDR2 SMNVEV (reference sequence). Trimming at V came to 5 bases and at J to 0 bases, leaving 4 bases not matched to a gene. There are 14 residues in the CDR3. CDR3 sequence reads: CASSPSGYSYEQYF. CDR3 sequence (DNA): TGTGCCAGCAGTCCTAGCGGATACTCCTACGAGCAGTACTTC.

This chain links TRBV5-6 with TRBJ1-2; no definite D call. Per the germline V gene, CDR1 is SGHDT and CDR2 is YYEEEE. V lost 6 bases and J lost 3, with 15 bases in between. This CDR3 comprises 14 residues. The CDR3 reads CASTPGRADYGYTF. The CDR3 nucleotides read TGTGCCAGCACCCCGGGGAGGGCGGACTATGGCTACACCTTC.

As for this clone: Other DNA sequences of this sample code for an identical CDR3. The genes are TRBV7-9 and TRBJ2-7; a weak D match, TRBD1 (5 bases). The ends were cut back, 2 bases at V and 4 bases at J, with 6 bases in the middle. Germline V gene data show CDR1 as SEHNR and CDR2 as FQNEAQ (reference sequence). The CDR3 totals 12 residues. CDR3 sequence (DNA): TGTGCCAGCAGCTTACAGGGATACGAGCAGTACTTC. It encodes CASSLQGYEQYF.

The CDR3 region has the DNA TGTGCTAGTGGCCGTAGCGGGCCACCGCCCGGGGAGCTGTTTTTT. Translating it yields CASGRSGPPPGELFF. The chain joins TRBV12-5 to TRBJ2-2; 7 bases are shared with TRBD2. Trimming at V came to 6 bases and at J to 6 bases, leaving 10 bases not matched to a gene. The CDR3 covers 15 residues. Looked up from germline, CDR1 is LGHNT and CDR2 is FRNRAP.

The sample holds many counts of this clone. Here the CDR3 reads CASGGLGSYEQYF. As DNA, the CDR3 is TGTGCCAGCGGAGGACTAGGGTCCTACGAGCAGTACTTC. The chain employs TRBV7-8 and TRBJ2-7, with 7 nucleotides matching TRBD2. The CDR3 sequence is 13 residues long. After removal of 8 bases from V and 1 base from J, the junction contained 5 bases not matched to a gene. CDR1 and CDR2 (germline): SGHVS, FQNEAQ.